This T cell receptor (beta chain) is from a study of blood T cell repertoires in COVID-19. Sequencing was performed with immunoSEQ multiplex PCR; in TCRdb, only in-frame clones are kept and a portion is missing. The profile covers about 430,000 clones, with 80% to 90% appearing a single time and around 1.1% taken by the ten largest. This sequence originates from a man younger than 40 who had recovered from COVID-19. The sample comprised PBMCs or T cells enriched from blood (not recorded which).

DNA of the CDR3: TGTGCCAGCAGCGTAGCTAGCGGGAGTTATACAGATACGCAGTATTTT. Translating it yields CASSVASGSYTDTQYF. The V and J genes are TRBV9 and TRBJ2-3; 10 nucleotides line up with TRBD2. The CDR3 has 16 amino acids. The trim removed 0 bases at V and 3 bases at J, leaving 4 bases unmatched. Per the germline V gene, CDR1 is SGDLS and CDR2 is YYNGEE.